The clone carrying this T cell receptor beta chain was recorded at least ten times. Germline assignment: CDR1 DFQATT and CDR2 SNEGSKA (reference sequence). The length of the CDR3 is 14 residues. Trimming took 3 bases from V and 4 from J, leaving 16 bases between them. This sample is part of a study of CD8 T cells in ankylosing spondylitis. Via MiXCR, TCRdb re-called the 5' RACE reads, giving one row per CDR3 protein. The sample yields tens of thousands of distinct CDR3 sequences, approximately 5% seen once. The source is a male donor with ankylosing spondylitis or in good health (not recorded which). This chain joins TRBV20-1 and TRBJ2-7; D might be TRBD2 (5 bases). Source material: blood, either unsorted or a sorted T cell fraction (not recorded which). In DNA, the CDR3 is TGCAGTGCTAGTGATCGGGGAAACTCATACGAGCAGTACTTC. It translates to CSASDRGNSYEQYF.